The clone carrying this T cell receptor beta chain was observed at least ten times. In germline, CDR1 is DFQATT, CDR2 SNEGSKA (reference sequence). The CDR3 runs to 14 residues. The V segment lost 6 bases and the J segment 2 bases; nucleotides outside the gene matches: 6. The record originates from a study of identical twins. TCRdb called the 5' RACE reads again in MiXCR, with one record for every CDR3 protein. The sample has 600,000 to 850,000 distinct CDR3 sequences; around a sixth are singletons. This same sample was also part of a study on T cells expressing NK-cell markers.

The chain has TRBV20-1 and TRBJ2-2; 7 positions match TRBD1. The clonotype originates from a young woman in good health. Sequencing was performed on PBMCs. DNA for the CDR3: TGCAGTGCCCGTGACAGGGCTAACACCGGGGAGCTGTTTTTT. Amino acid sequence: CSARDRANTGELFF.